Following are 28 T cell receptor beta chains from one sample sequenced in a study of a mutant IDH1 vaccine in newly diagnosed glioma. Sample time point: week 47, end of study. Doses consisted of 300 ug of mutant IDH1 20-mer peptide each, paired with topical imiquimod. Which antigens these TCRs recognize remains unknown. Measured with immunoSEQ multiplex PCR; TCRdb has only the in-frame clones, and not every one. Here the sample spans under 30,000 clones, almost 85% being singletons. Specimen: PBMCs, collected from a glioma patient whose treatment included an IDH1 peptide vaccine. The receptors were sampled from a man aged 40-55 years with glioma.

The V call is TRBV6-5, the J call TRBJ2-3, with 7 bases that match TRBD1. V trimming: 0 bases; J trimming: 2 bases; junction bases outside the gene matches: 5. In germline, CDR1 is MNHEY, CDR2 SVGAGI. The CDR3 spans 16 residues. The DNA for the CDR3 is TGTGCCAGCAGTTACTCGGCAACAGGGGTCACAGATACGCAGTATTTT. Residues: CASSYSATGVTDTQYF.

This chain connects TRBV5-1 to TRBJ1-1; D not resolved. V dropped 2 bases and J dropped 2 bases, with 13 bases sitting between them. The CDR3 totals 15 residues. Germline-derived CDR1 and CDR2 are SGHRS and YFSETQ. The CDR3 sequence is CASSLGFVGNTEAFF. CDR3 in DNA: TGCGCCAGCAGCTTAGGGTTTGTAGGTAACACTGAAGCTTTCTTT. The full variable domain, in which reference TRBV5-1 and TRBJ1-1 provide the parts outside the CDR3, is KAGVTQTPRYLIKTRGQQVTLSCSPISGHRSVSWYQQTPGQGLQFLFEYFSETQRNKGNFPGRFSGRQFSNSRSEMNVSTLELGDSALYLCASSLGFVGNTEAFFGQGTRLTVV.

The CDR3 DNA sequence: TGTGCCAGCAGCGTTCTCTTATCAGGGTCCACTGAAGCTTTCTTT. Its translation: CASSVLLSGSTEAFF. The rearrangement joins TRBV9 to TRBJ1-1; a weak D match, TRBD1 (5 bases). V lost 2 bases and J 4 bases, leaving 15 bases between the germline ends. CDR1 SGDLS and CDR2 YYNGEE come from the germline V gene. The CDR3 contains 15 residues.

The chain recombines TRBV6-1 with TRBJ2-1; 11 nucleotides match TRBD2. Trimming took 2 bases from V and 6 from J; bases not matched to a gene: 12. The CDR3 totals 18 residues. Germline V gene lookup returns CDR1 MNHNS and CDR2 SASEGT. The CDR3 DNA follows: TGTGCCAGCAGTGAACTGTTCGCGACTAGCGGGGTCCCCAATGAGCAGTTCTTC. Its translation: CASSELFATSGVPNEQFF.

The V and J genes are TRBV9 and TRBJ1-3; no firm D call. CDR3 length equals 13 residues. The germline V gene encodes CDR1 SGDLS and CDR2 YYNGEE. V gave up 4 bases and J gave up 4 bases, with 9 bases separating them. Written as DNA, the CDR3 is TGTGCCAGCAGCCCGGGCGTAGGAAACACCATATATTTT. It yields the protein CASSPGVGNTIYF.

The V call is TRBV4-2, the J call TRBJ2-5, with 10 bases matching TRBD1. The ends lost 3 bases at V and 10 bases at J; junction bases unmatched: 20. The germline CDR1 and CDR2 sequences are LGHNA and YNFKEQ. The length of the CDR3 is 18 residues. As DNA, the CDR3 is TGTGCCAGCAGCCACCAGACAGGGGGCAGGGGTAGCGGGAACCGCCAGTACTTC. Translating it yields CASSHQTGGRGSGNRQYF.

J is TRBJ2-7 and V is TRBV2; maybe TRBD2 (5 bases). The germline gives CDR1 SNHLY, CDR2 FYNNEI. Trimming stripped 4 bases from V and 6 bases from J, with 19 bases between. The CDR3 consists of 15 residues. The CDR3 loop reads CASSGYEGSLSEQYF. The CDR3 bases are TGTGCCAGCAGTGGCTACGAGGGATCATTGAGCGAGCAGTACTTC.

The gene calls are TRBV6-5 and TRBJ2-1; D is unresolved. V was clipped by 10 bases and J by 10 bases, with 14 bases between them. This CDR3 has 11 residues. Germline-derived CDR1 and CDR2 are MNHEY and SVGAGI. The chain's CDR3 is CATTRKGEQFF. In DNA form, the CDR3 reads TGTGCCACCACAAGGAAAGGGGAGCAGTTCTTC.

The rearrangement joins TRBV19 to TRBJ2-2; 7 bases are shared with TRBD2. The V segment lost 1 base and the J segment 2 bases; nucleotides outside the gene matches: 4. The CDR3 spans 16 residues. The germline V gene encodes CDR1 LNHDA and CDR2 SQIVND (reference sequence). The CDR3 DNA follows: TGTGCCAGTAGTATAGCAAGCGGGACTAACACCGGGGAGCTGTTTTTT. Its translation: CASSIASGTNTGELFF.

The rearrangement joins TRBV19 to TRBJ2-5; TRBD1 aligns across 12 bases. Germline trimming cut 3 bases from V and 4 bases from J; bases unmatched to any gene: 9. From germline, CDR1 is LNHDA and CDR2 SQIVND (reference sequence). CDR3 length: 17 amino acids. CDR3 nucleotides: TGTGCCAGTAGTATTAGGGGACAGGGGGCGAAGGGAGAGACCCAGTACTTC. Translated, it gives CASSIRGQGAKGETQYF. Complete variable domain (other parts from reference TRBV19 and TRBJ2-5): DGGITQSPKYLFRKEGQNVTLSCEQNLNHDAMYWYRQDPGQGLRLIYYSQIVNDFQKGDIAEGYSVSREKKESFPLTVTSAQKNPTAFYLCASSIRGQGAKGETQYFGPGTRLLVL.

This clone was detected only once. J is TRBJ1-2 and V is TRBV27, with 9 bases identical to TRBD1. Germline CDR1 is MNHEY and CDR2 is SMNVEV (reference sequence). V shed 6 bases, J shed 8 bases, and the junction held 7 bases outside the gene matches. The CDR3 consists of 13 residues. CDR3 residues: CASSSGTGRGYTF. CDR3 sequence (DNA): TGTGCCAGCAGCTCCGGGACAGGGAGGGGCTACACCTTC.

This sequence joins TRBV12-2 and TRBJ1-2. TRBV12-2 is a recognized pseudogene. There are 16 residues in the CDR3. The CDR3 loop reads CASRLSRDPRLYGYTF. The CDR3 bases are TGTGCAAGTCGCCTCAGCAGGGACCCCCGGCTCTATGGCTACACCTTC.

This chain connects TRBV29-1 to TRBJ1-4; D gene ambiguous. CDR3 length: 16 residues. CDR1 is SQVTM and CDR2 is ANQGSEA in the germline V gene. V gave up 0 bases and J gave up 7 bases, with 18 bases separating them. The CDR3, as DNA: TGCAGCGTTGAAGATGGAGGTTGGGGTAGGTCTGAAAAACTGTTTTTT. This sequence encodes CSVEDGGWGRSEKLFF.

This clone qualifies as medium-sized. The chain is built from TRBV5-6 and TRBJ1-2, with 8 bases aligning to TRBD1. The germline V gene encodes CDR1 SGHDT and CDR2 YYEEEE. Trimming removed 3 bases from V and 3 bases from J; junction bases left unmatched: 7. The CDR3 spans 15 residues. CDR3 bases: TGTGCCAGCAGCTCGACAGGGGCAGGACACTATGGCTACACCTTC. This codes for CASSSTGAGHYGYTF.

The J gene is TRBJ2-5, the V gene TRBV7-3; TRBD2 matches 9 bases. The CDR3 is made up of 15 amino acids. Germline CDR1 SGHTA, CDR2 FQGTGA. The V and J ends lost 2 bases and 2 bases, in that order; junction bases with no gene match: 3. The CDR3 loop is CASSLLTSGQETQYF. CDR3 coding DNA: TGTGCCAGCAGCTTACTGACTAGCGGACAAGAGACCCAGTACTTC.

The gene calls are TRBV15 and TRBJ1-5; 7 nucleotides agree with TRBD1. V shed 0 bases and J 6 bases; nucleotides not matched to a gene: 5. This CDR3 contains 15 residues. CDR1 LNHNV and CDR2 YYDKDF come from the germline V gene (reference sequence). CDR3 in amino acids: CATSRDKGAGQPQHF. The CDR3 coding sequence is TGTGCCACCAGCAGAGATAAGGGGGCCGGTCAGCCCCAGCATTTT.

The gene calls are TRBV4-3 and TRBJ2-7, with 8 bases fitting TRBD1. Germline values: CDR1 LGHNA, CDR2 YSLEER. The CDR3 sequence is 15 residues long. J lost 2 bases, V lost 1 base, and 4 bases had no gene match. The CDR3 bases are TGCGCCAGCAGCCAAGTTCAGGGGGCCGCCTACGAGCAGTACTTC. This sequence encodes CASSQVQGAAYEQYF.

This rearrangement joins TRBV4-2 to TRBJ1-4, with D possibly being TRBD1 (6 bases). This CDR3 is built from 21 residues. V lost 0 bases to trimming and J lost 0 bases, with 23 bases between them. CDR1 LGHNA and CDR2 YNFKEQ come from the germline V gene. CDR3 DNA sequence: TGTGCCAGCAGCCAAGATATCCCTACAGGGAAAGCGGGGGCAACTAATGAAAAACTGTTTTTT. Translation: CASSQDIPTGKAGATNEKLFF.

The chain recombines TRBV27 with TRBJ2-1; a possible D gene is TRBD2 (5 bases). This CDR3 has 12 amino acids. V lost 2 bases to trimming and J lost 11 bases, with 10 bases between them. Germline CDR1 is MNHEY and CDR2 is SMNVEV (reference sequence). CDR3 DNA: TGTGCCAGCAGTTTACGGGATGGGAAGCAGTTCTTC. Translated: CASSLRDGKQFF.

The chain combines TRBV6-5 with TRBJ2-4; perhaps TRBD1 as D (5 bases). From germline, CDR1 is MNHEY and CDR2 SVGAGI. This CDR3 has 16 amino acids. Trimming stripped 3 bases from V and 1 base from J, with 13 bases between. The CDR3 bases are TGTGCCAGCAGTTATGGATCAGGGTTTGCCAAAAACATTCAGTACTTC. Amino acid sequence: CASSYGSGFAKNIQYF.

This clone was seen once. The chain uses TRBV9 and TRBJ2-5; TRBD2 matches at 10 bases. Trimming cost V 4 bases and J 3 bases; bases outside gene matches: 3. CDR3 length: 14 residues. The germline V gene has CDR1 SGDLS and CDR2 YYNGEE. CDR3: CASSPGLAEETQYF. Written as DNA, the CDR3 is TGTGCCAGCAGCCCAGGACTAGCGGAAGAGACCCAGTACTTC.

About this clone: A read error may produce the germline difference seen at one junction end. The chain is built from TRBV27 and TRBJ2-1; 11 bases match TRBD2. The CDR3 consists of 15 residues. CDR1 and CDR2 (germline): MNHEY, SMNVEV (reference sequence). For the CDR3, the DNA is TGTGCCAGCAGTAGACTAGCGGGGTACTACACTGAGCAGTTCTTC. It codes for CASSRLAGYYTEQFF.

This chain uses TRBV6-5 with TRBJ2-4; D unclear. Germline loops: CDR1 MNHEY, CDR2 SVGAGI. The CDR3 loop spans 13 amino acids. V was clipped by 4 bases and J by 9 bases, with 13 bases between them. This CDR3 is CASSSSGPGIQYF. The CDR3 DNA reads TGTGCCAGCAGTTCCTCAGGACCAGGCATTCAGTACTTC.

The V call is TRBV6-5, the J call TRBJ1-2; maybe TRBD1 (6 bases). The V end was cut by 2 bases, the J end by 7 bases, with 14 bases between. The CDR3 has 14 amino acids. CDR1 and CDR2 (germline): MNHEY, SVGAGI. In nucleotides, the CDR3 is TGTGCCAGCAGTTACGGTAGGGGGATCGGTGGCTACACCTTC. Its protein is CASSYGRGIGGYTF.

Written as DNA, the CDR3 is TGTGCCAGTCAGGACACCGGGGAGCTGTTTTTT. Protein product: CASQDTGELFF. This rearrangement joins TRBV19 to TRBJ2-2; no definite D call. Germline CDR1 reads LNHDA; CDR2 reads SQIVND (reference sequence). The V and J ends lost 8 bases and 3 bases respectively, with 4 bases between them. This CDR3 has 11 residues.

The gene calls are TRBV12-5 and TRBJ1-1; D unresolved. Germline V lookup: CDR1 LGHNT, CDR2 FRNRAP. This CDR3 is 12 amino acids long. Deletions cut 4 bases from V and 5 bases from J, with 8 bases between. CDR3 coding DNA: TGTGCTAGTGGTTCGCGGTGGACTGAAGCTTTCTTT. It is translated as CASGSRWTEAFF.

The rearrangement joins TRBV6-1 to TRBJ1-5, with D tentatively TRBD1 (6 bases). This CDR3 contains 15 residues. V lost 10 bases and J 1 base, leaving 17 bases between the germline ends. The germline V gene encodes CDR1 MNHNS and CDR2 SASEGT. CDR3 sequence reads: CATGGARTSNQPQHF. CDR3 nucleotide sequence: TGTGCCACCGGGGGGGCGCGAACCAGCAATCAGCCCCAGCATTTT.

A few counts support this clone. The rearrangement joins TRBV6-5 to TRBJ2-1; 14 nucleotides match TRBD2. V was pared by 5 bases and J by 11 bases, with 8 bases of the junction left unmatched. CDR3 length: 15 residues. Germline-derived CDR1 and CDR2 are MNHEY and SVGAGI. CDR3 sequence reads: CASSPGTSGRRKQFF. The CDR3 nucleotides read TGTGCCAGCAGTCCCGGGACTAGCGGGAGACGGAAGCAGTTCTTC.